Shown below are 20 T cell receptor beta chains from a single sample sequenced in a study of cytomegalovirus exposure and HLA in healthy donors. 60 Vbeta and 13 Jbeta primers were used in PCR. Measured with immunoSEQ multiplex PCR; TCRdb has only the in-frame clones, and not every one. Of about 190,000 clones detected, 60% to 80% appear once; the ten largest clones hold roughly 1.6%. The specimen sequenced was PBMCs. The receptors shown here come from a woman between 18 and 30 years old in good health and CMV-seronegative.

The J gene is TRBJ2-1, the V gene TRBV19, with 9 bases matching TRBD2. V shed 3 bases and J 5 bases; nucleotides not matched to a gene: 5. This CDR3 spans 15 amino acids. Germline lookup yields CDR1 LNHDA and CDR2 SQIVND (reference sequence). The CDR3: CASSITSGSHNEQFF. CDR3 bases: TGTGCCAGTAGTATTACTAGCGGGTCTCACAATGAGCAGTTCTTC.

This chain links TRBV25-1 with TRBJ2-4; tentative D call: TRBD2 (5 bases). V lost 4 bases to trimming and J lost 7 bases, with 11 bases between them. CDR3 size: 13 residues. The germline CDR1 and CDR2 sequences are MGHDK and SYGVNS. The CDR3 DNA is TGTGCCAGCAGTGGGACTCTGAGGAACATTCAGTACTTC. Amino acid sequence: CASSGTLRNIQYF. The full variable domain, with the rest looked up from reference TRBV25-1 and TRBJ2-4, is EADIYQTPRYLVIGTGKKITLECSQTMGHDKMYWYQQDPGMELHLIHYSYGVNSTEKGDLSSESTVSRIRTEHFPLTLESARPSHTSQYLCASSGTLRNIQYFGAGTRLSVL.

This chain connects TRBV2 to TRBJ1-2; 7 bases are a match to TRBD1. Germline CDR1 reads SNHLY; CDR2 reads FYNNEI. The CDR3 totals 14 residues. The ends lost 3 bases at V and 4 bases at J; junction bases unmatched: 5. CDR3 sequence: CASSEGGQVYGYTF. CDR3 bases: TGTGCCAGCAGTGAGGGCGGACAGGTCTATGGCTACACCTTC.

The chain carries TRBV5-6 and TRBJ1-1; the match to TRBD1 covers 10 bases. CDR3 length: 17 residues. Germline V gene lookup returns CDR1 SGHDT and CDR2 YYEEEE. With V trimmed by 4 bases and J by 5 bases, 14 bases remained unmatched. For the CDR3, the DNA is TGTGCCAGCAGCGATGACAGGGGGCGCCGTATAGAGACTGAAGCTTTCTTT. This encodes CASSDDRGRRIETEAFF.

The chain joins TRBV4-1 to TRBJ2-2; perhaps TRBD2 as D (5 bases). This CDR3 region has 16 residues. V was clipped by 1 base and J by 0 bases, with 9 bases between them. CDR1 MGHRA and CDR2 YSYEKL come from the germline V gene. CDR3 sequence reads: CASSQAGLSNTGELFF. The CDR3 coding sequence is TGCGCCAGCAGCCAAGCCGGACTTTCGAACACCGGGGAGCTGTTTTTT.

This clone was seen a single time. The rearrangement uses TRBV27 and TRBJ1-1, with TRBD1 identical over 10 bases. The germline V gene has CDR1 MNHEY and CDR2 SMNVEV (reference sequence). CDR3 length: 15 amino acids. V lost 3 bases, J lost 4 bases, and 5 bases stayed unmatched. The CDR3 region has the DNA TGTGCCAGCAGTTTCCACGACAGGGGGCCCACTGAAGCTTTCTTT. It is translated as CASSFHDRGPTEAFF.

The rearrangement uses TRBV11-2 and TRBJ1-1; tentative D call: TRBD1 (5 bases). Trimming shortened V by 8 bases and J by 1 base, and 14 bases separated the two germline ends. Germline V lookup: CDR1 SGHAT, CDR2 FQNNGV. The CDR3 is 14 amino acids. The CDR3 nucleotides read TGTGCCAGCGGGGGGGTGTGGGGGAACACTGAAGCTTTCTTT. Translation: CASGGVWGNTEAFF.

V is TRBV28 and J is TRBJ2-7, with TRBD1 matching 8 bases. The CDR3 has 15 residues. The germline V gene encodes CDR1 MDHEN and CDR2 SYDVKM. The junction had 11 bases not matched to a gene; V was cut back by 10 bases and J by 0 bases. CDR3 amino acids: CAIIPTGGSSYEQYF. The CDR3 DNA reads TGTGCCATCATCCCCACAGGGGGGAGCTCCTACGAGCAGTACTTC. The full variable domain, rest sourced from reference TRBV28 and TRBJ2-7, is DVKVTQSSRYLVKRTGEKVFLECVQDMDHENMFWYRQDPGLGLRLIYFSYDVKMKEKGDIPEGYSVSREKKERFSLILESASTNQTSMYLCAIIPTGGSSYEQYFGPGTRLTVT.

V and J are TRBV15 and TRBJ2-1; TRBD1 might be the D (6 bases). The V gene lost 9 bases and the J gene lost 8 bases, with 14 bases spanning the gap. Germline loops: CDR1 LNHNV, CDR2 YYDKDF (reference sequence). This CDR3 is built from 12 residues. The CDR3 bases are TGTGCCACGAGACAGGAAGGCCATGAGCAGTTCTTC. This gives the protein CATRQEGHEQFF.

The CDR3 nucleotides are TGTGCCAGCAGCGTAGTAGCGGGAGGGACTCAGGATACGCAGTATTTT. Translation gives CASSVVAGGTQDTQYF. The chain links TRBV9 to TRBJ2-3; 11 positions agree with TRBD2. This CDR3 contains 16 residues. V shed 0 bases and J 6 bases; nucleotides not matched to a gene: 6. The germline CDR1 and CDR2 sequences are SGDLS and YYNGEE.

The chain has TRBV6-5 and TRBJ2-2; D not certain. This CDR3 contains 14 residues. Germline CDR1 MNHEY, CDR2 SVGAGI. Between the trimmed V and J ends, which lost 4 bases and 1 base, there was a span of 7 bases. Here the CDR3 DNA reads TGTGCCAGCAGTTTGGCAGGGAACACCGGGGAGCTGTTTTTT. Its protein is CASSLAGNTGELFF.

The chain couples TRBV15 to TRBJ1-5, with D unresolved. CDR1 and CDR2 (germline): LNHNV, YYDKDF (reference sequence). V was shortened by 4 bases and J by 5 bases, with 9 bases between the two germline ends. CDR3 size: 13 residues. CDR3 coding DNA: TGTGCCACCAGCATCCTAAAAGATCAGCCCCAGCATTTT. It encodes CATSILKDQPQHF.

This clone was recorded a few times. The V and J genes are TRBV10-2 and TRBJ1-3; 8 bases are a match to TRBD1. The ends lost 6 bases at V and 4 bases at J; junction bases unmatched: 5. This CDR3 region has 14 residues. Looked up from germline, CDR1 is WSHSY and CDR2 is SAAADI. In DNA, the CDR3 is TGCGCCAGCAGACAGGGGGTAACGGGAAACACCATATATTTT. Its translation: CASRQGVTGNTIYF.

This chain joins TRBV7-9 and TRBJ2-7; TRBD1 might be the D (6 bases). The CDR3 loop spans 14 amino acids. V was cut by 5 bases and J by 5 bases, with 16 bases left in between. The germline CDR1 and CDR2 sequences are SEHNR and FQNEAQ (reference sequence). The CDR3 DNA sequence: TGTGCCAGCAGCACCCGGGACATATCTAACGAGCAGTACTTC. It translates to CASSTRDISNEQYF.

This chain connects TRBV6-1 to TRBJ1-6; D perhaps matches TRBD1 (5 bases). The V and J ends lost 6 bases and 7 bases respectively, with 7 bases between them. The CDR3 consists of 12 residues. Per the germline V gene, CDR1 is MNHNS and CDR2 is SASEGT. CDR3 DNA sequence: TGTGCCAGCAGATCAGGGAATTCACCCCTCCACTTT. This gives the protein CASRSGNSPLHF.

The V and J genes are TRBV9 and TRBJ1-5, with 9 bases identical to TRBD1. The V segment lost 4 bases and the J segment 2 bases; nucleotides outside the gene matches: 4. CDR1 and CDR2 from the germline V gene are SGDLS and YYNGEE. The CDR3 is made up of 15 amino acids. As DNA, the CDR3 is TGTGCCAGCAGCCCCGGGACAGGGCGCAATCAGCCCCAGCATTTT. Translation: CASSPGTGRNQPQHF. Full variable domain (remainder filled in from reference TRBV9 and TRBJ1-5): DSGVTQTPKHLITATGQRVTLRCSPRSGDLSVYWYQQSLDQGLQFLIQYYNGEERAKGNILERFSAQQFPDLHSELNLSSLELGDSALYFCASSPGTGRNQPQHFGDGTRLSIL.

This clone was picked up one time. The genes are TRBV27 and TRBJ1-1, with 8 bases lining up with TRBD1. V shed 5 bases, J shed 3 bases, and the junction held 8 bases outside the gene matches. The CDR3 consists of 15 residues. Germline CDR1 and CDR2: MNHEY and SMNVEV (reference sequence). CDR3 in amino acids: CASSPGQGLDTEAFF. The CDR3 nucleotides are TGTGCCAGCAGTCCCGGACAGGGTTTGGACACTGAAGCTTTCTTT.

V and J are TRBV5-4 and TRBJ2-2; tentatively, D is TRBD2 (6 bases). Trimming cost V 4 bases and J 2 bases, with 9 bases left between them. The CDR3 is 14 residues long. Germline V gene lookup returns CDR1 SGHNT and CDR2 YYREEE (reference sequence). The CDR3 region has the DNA TGTGCCAGCAGCCCGACTAGTAACACCGGGGAGCTGTTTTTT. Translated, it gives CASSPTSNTGELFF.

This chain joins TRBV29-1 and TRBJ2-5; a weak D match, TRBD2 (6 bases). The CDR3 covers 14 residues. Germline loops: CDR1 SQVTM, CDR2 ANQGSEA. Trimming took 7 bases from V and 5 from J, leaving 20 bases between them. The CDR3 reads CSAAPGVGRETQYF. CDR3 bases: TGCAGCGCCGCCCCGGGAGTGGGAAGGGAGACCCAGTACTTC.

CDR3 sequence reads: CASSLAGQGATEAFF. The CDR3 region has the DNA TGTGCCAGCAGTTTAGCGGGACAGGGGGCCACTGAAGCTTTCTTT. The V and J genes are TRBV28 and TRBJ1-1; 12 bases match TRBD1. CDR3 length: 15 residues. V trimming: 2 bases; J trimming: 4 bases; junction bases outside the gene matches: 2. CDR1 and CDR2 from the germline V gene are MDHEN and SYDVKM.